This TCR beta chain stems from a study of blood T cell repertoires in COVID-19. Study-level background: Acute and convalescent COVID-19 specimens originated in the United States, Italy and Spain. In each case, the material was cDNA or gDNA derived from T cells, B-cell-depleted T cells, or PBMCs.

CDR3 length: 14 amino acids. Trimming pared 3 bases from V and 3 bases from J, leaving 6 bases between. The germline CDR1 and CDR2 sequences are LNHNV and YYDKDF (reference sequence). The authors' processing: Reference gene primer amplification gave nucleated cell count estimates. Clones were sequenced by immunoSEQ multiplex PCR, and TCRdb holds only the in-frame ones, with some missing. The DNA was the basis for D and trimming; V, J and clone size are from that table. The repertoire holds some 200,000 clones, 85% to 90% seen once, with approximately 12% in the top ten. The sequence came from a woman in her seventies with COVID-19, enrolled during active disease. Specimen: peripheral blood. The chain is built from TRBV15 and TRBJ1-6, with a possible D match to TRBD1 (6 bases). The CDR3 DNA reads TGTGCCACCAGCAGGGACAGCTATAATTCACCCCTCCACTTT. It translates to CATSRDSYNSPLHF.